Presented here are 21 T cell receptor beta chains from one specimen sequenced in a study of T cell changes during pregnancy in multiple sclerosis. The assay was immunoSEQ multiplex PCR, and TCRdb's table has in-frame clones only and misses some. The sample lists roughly 35,000 clones, roughly 88% occurring once. Sequenced material: CD8+ T cells from peripheral blood mononuclear cells, taken after pregnancy. The receptors come from a female donor with multiple sclerosis, enrolled in a pregnancy study.

This clone was observed a single time. This sequence joins TRBV19 and TRBJ2-1, with D perhaps matching TRBD1 (6 bases). Germline values: CDR1 LNHDA, CDR2 SQIVND (reference sequence). The length of the CDR3 is 15 residues. The ends were cut back, 7 bases at V and 9 bases at J, with 22 bases in the middle. The CDR3 loop is CASNPSGASPPEQFF. Here the CDR3 DNA reads TGTGCCAGTAATCCCTCAGGGGCCTCCCCACCTGAGCAGTTCTTC.

DNA of the CDR3: TGCGCCAGCAGCCAAGATCCCGGGACAGGGAATGAAAAACTGTTTTTT. The encoded protein is CASSQDPGTGNEKLFF. The V gene is TRBV4-3, the J gene TRBJ1-4, with 9 nucleotides matching TRBD1. CDR1 and CDR2 (germline): LGHNA, YSLEER. CDR3 length: 16 amino acids. Losses at the gene ends were 0 bases for V and 5 bases for J; bases not matched to a gene: 4.

The chain is built from TRBV7-9 and TRBJ2-3; 7 positions agree with TRBD1. The CDR3 is 12 residues long. Germline CDR1 is SEHNR and CDR2 is FQNEAQ (reference sequence). The CDR3 loop reads CAGQAMLDTQYF. The DNA for the CDR3 is TGTGCTGGACAGGCTATGTTAGATACGCAGTATTTT.

V is TRBV4-2 and J is TRBJ1-1; D call uncertain. Germline V gene sequence: CDR1 LGHNA, CDR2 YNFKEQ. The V end was cut by 4 bases, the J end by 4 bases, with 7 bases between. CDR3 length: 12 residues. DNA for the CDR3: TGTGCCAGCAGCCCTGGGCCCACTGAAGCTTTCTTT. Protein sequence: CASSPGPTEAFF.

V is TRBV27 and J is TRBJ1-4, with D possibly being TRBD1 (5 bases). The CDR3 contains 18 residues. Germline CDR1 is MNHEY and CDR2 is SMNVEV (reference sequence). The V end lost 2 bases, the J end lost 6 bases, and 22 bases lay between the germline ends. Here the CDR3 reads CASSLETNNQGPHEKLFF. In DNA form, the CDR3 reads TGTGCCAGCAGTTTAGAGACCAATAATCAGGGCCCCCATGAAAAACTGTTTTTT.

This clone was found a few times. At the DNA level, this CDR3 is encoded by other sequences in the same sample as well. This rearrangement joins TRBV5-5 to TRBJ2-7, with 7 bases lining up with TRBD1. Germline CDR1 reads SGHKS; CDR2 reads YYEKEE (reference sequence). V was clipped by 3 bases and J by 7 bases; unmatched bases: 4. The length of the CDR3 is 12 residues. CDR3 in DNA: TGTGCCAGCAGCTATACAGGGGAAGAGCAGTACTTC. Translating it yields CASSYTGEEQYF.

This clone was seen once. The rearrangement joins TRBV7-9 to TRBJ1-4; unclear D gene. The V end lost 5 bases, the J end lost 1 base, and 17 bases lay between the germline ends. Germline CDR1 is SEHNR and CDR2 is FQNEAQ (reference sequence). This CDR3 has 17 residues. CDR3 sequence (DNA): TGTGCCAGCAGCGGTCGCCCAGAACAGCTAACTAATGAAAAACTGTTTTTT. It is translated as CASSGRPEQLTNEKLFF.

This clone was seen only a few times. This chain links TRBV29-1 with TRBJ1-1, with D perhaps matching TRBD1 (6 bases). Trimming stripped 7 bases from V and 0 bases from J, with 9 bases between. In germline, CDR1 is SQVTM, CDR2 ANQGSEA. The CDR3 runs 12 residues. CDR3 nucleotides: TGCAGCGGCAGGGGATTGAACACTGAAGCTTTCTTT. Its translation is CSGRGLNTEAFF.

The chain is built from TRBV5-6 and TRBJ1-1, with 9 bases aligning to TRBD1. The germline gives CDR1 SGHDT, CDR2 YYEEEE. V dropped 4 bases and J dropped 4; count of bases not matched to a gene: 5. The CDR3 contains 14 residues. CDR3 nucleotide sequence: TGTGCCAGCAGCCTAGGACAGGGGATCACTGAAGCTTTCTTT. It encodes CASSLGQGITEAFF.

The V and J genes are TRBV13 and TRBJ2-7; a possible D gene is TRBD1 (6 bases). The CDR3 extends over 13 amino acids. Germline V gives CDR1 PRHDT, CDR2 FYEKMQ (reference sequence). The V gene lost 5 bases and the J gene lost 7 bases, with 15 bases spanning the gap. CDR3 loop: CASSPGTSLEQYF. CDR3 bases: TGTGCCAGCAGCCCCGGGACATCCTTAGAGCAGTACTTC.

This clone was seen once. The rearrangement uses TRBV2 and TRBJ1-5, with a possible D match to TRBD1 (5 bases). The germline V gene encodes CDR1 SNHLY and CDR2 FYNNEI. The length of the CDR3 is 14 residues. Trimming took off 3 bases at V and 5 bases at J, with 11 bases between the two ends. CDR3 residues: CASSEEGAYQPQHF. CDR3 bases: TGTGCCAGCAGTGAGGAAGGGGCGTATCAGCCCCAGCATTTT.

The chain carries TRBV14 and TRBJ1-2, with 7 bases identical to TRBD1. This CDR3 spans 15 amino acids. V was clipped by 0 bases and J by 6 bases; unmatched bases: 7. The germline V gene encodes CDR1 SGHDN and CDR2 FVKESK. The chain's CDR3 is CASSQDLTGWHGYTF. The CDR3 DNA reads as TGTGCCAGCAGCCAAGATCTGACAGGGTGGCATGGCTACACCTTC.

V usage is TRBV27 and J usage is TRBJ2-3; 8 bases align to TRBD2. After removal of 1 base from V and 0 bases from J, the junction contained 3 bases not matched to a gene. Germline V CDR1 and CDR2: MNHEY, SMNVEV (reference sequence). This CDR3 has 16 amino acids. CDR3 nucleotide sequence: TGTGCCAGCAGTTTATACGGGGGGGGAAGCACAGATACGCAGTATTTT. Its translation: CASSLYGGGSTDTQYF.

This clone turned up a few times. The V call is TRBV6-5, the J call TRBJ2-1; possible D gene TRBD1, 6 bases. The CDR3 consists of 14 residues. Between the trimmed V and J ends, which lost 6 bases and 6 bases, there was a span of 15 bases. Germline lookup yields CDR1 MNHEY and CDR2 SVGAGI. CDR3 sequence reads: CASSPGVEGNEQFF. The CDR3 bases are TGTGCCAGCAGCCCAGGGGTAGAGGGCAATGAGCAGTTCTTC.

The CDR3 DNA follows: TGTGCCAGCAGCGTTACTGGGAGGGAGACCCAGTACTTC. Translation gives CASSVTGRETQYF. This chain connects TRBV9 to TRBJ2-5; maybe TRBD2 (6 bases). This CDR3 comprises 13 residues. The ends were cut back, 2 bases at V and 5 bases at J, with 10 bases in the middle. CDR1 and CDR2 (germline): SGDLS, YYNGEE.

The V gene is TRBV19, the J gene TRBJ2-3, with 14 nucleotides matching TRBD2. CDR3 length: 15 residues. The germline V gene encodes CDR1 LNHDA and CDR2 SQIVND (reference sequence). Losses at the gene ends were 10 bases for V and 4 bases for J; bases not matched to a gene: 7. The CDR3 region has the DNA TGTGCCACCCTGTTGACTAGCGGGGGGGCAGATACGCAGTATTTT. Protein sequence: CATLLTSGGADTQYF.

V is TRBV18 and J is TRBJ2-1; 8 nucleotides line up with TRBD1. V was pared by 3 bases and J by 0 bases, with 7 bases of the junction left unmatched. Germline CDR1 is KGHSH and CDR2 is LQKENI. The CDR3 extends over 17 amino acids. CDR3 in amino acids: CASSPNRQGSSYNEQFF. CDR3 bases: TGTGCCAGCTCACCCAATCGACAGGGGAGCTCCTACAATGAGCAGTTCTTC.

This chain joins TRBV7-9 and TRBJ1-5; D possibly corresponds to TRBD1 (5 bases). CDR1 and CDR2 from the germline V gene are SEHNR and FQNEAQ (reference sequence). This CDR3 is built from 15 residues. V was clipped by 2 bases and J by 5 bases, with 13 bases between them. The CDR3 nucleotides read TGTGCCAGCAGCTTAATGGCGACAGCCGATCAGCCCCAGCATTTT. Protein: CASSLMATADQPQHF.

The V call is TRBV6-5, the J call TRBJ2-7; possibly TRBD1 for D (6 bases). Deletions cut 4 bases from V and 2 bases from J, with 15 bases between. Germline loops: CDR1 MNHEY, CDR2 SVGAGI. The CDR3 consists of 15 residues. The CDR3 is CASSSSTGGTYEQYF. CDR3 in DNA: TGTGCCAGCAGTTCGTCGACAGGAGGCACCTACGAGCAGTACTTC.

This chain links TRBV2 with TRBJ1-1; the D is unclear. CDR3 length: 14 amino acids. CDR1 is SNHLY and CDR2 is FYNNEI in the germline V gene. V was cut by 5 bases and J by 1 base, with 11 bases left in between. CDR3 nucleotides: TGTGCCAGCAGTTACAGAAACCCGAACACTGAAGCTTTCTTT. Encoded protein: CASSYRNPNTEAFF.

The chain has TRBV7-2 and TRBJ2-7, with D possibly matching TRBD1 (5 bases). V shed 2 bases and J shed 5 bases, with 16 bases lying between them. CDR3 length equals 15 residues. The V gene's germline CDR1 is SGHTA and CDR2 FQGNSA. CDR3 residues: CASSLKSLDTDEQYF. CDR3 nucleotide sequence: TGTGCCAGCAGCTTAAAGTCCCTGGACACCGACGAGCAGTACTTC.